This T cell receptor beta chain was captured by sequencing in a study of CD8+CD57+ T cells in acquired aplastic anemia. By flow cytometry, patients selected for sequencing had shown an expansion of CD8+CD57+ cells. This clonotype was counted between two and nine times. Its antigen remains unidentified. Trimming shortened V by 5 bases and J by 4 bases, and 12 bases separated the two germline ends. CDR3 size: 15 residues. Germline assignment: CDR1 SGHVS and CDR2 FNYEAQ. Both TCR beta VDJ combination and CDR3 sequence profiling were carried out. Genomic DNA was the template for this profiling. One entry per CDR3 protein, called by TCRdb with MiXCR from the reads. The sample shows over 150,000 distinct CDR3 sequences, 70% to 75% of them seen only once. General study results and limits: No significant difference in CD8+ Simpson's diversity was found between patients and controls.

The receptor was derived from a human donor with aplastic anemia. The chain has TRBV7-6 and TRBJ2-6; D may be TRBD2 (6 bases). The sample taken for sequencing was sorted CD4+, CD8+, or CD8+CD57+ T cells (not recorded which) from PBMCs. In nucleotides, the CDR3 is TGTGCCAGCAGCGGGCGGGGTCCAGGGGCCAACGTCCTGACTTTC. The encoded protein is CASSGRGPGANVLTF.